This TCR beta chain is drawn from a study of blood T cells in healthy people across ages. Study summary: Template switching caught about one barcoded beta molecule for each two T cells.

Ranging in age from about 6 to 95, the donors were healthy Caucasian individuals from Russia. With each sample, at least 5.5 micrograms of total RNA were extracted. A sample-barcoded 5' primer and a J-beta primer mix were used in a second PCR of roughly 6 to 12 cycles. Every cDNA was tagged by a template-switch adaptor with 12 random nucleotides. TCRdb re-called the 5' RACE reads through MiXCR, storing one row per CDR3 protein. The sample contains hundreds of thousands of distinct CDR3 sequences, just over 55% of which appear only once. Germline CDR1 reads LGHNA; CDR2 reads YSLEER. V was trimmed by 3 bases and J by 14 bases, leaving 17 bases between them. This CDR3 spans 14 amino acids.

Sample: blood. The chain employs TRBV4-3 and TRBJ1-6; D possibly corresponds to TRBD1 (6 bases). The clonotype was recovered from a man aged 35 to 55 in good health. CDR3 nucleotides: TGCGCCAGCAGCCATAACCGGGGGCCGGGAGCCCTCCACTTT. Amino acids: CASSHNRGPGALHF.